This T cell receptor beta chain emerged from a study of CD8+ T cells in alopecia areata. Study-level background: Disease severity was quantified as SALT score of affected scalp area. Study observations and caveats: More clonal than normal scalp was lesional scalp, particularly alopecia totalis/universalis. In blood and scalp, many expanded lesional clones persisted during tofacitinib.

Treatment defined: oral pan-JAK inhibitor, 5-10 mg twice daily. Peripheral blood, together with lesional scalp punch biopsies, was collected from alopecia areata patients. The germline V gene has CDR1 SGHDN and CDR2 FVKESK. The V end was cut by 0 bases, the J end by 2 bases, with 6 bases between. CDR3 length: 14 residues. Investigators isolated RNA and reverse transcribed it into cDNA to act as the sequencing template. Data came from immunoSEQ multiplex PCR; TCRdb stores just in-frame clones and leaves some out. There are nearly 95,000 clones in the sample; around 71% occur only once, and roughly 17% lies in the top ten. This clone appeared once. The antigen is unknown.

The sequencing here drew on CD8+ T cells sorted from blood, taken at approximately week 42, from a patient treated with tofacitinib. The chain links TRBV14 to TRBJ2-3; no clear D. The sequence derives from a human donor with alopecia areata. DNA of the CDR3: TGTGCCAGCAGCCAAGAAAGGCCCACAGATACGCAGTATTTT. Translating it yields CASSQERPTDTQYF. The whole variable domain, filled in from reference TRBV14 and TRBJ2-3, reads EAGVTQFPSHSVIEKGQTVTLRCDPISGHDNLYWYRRVMGKEIKFLLHFVKESKQDESGMPNNRFLAERTGGTYSTLKVQPAELEDSGVYFCASSQERPTDTQYFGPGTRLTVL.